Below are 19 T cell receptor beta chains sequenced from a single sample in a study of T cells in tumors and immune-related adverse events. Here immunoSEQ multiplex PCR was the method, and the copy in TCRdb shows in-frame clones only, minus some. The sample holds roughly 8,300 clones, around 94% seen once. The material was lymph node tissue, obtained from a patient treated with anti-PD-1 therapy. These TCRs come from a female donor with metastatic renal cell carcinoma.

The chain couples TRBV5-1 to TRBJ2-1, with 9 nucleotides matching TRBD2. The germline V gene encodes CDR1 SGHRS and CDR2 YFSETQ. V gave up 7 bases and J gave up 6 bases; unmatched junction bases: 5. The CDR3 covers 13 residues. CDR3 residues: CASRLAETNEQFF. Here the CDR3 DNA reads TGCGCCAGCCGACTAGCGGAGACCAATGAGCAGTTCTTC.

This clone was counted once. The J gene is TRBJ1-5, the V gene TRBV21-1. TRBV21-1 is noted as a pseudogene. The CDR3 is 20 residues long. The CDR3 region has the DNA TGTGCCAGCAGCAAAGTATCGGTACAGCGTGAAGTAGAGGGCAATCAGCCCCAGCATTTT. Its translation: CASSKVSVQREVEGNQPQHF.

V and J are TRBV13 and TRBJ2-3, with D uncertain. Looked up from germline, CDR1 is PRHDT and CDR2 is FYEKMQ (reference sequence). V was pared by 0 bases and J by 3 bases, with 1 base between. The CDR3 consists of 12 residues. DNA for the CDR3: TGTGCCAGCAGCTTAGGTACAGATACGCAGTATTTT. This gives the protein CASSLGTDTQYF.

J is TRBJ1-2 and V is TRBV19; 12 nucleotides match TRBD1. Trimming took 5 bases from V and 4 from J; bases not matched to a gene: 14. CDR1 is LNHDA, CDR2 SQIVND, per germline (reference sequence). This CDR3 contains 18 residues. The CDR3 region has the DNA TGTGCCAGTAGTGCCCGAGCCGGGACAGGGGGCAGTGGCTATGGCTACACCTTC. As protein: CASSARAGTGGSGYGYTF.

The chain links TRBV10-3 to TRBJ1-5, with D perhaps TRBD1 (5 bases). Per germline, CDR1 ENHRY and CDR2 SYGVKD. Trimming took off 9 bases at V and 5 bases at J, with 11 bases between the two ends. This CDR3 has 12 residues. For the CDR3, the DNA is TGTGCCATTTCAGACAGTCATCAGCCCCAGCATTTT. Translation: CAISDSHQPQHF.

The chain recombines TRBV6-6 with TRBJ2-5, with 8 bases matching TRBD1. Germline V CDR1 and CDR2: MNHNY, SVGAGI (reference sequence). The V segment lost 2 bases and the J segment 5 bases; nucleotides outside the gene matches: 10. This CDR3 is built from 16 residues. CDR3 sequence: CASSYGVRGLRETQYF. DNA of the CDR3: TGTGCCAGCAGTTACGGCGTCAGGGGGCTCCGGGAGACCCAGTACTTC.

The chain combines TRBV19 with TRBJ1-5, with TRBD1 identical over 7 bases. The CDR3 consists of 16 residues. Germline V gene lookup returns CDR1 LNHDA and CDR2 SQIVND (reference sequence). Unmatched junction bases numbered 9, after V lost 6 bases and J lost 1 base. Here the CDR3 reads CASSYTGEWSNQPQHF. DNA of the CDR3: TGTGCCAGTAGCTATACAGGGGAGTGGAGCAATCAGCCCCAGCATTTT.

The V gene is TRBV7-6, the J gene TRBJ2-5; 15 bases align to TRBD2. Unmatched junction bases numbered 12, after V lost 5 bases and J lost 11 bases. Germline CDR1 SGHVS, CDR2 FNYEAQ. This CDR3 is built from 16 residues. The CDR3 coding sequence is TGTGCCAGCAGCCTTGGACTAGCGGGAGGGCCGGGTGAGCAGTACTTC. Protein: CASSLGLAGGPGEQYF.

The CDR3 nucleotides are TGCGCCAGCAGTGACCAAGGAGCCCCTAGCTATGAGCAGTTCTTC. Translation: CASSDQGAPSYEQFF. This chain joins TRBV10-1 and TRBJ2-1, with a weak D call TRBD2 (5 bases). There are 15 residues in the CDR3. The germline V gene has CDR1 WNHNN and CDR2 SYGVQD (reference sequence). V lost 3 bases to trimming and J lost 8 bases, with 17 bases between them.

The chain carries TRBV7-9 and TRBJ1-1; D is undetermined. In germline, CDR1 is SEHNR, CDR2 FQNEAQ (reference sequence). This CDR3 is built from 17 residues. Between the trimmed V and J ends, which lost 0 bases and 0 bases, there was a span of 14 bases. For the CDR3, the DNA is TGTGCCAGCAGCTTAGCTCCAGGACCCCGGATGAACACTGAAGCTTTCTTT. It yields the protein CASSLAPGPRMNTEAFF.

The gene calls are TRBV28 and TRBJ1-6; TRBD1 is a possible D gene (5 bases). CDR3 size: 16 residues. The V gene lost 1 base and the J gene lost 9 bases, with 16 bases spanning the gap. Germline V gene data show CDR1 as MDHEN and CDR2 as SYDVKM. In DNA form, the CDR3 reads TGTGCCAGCAGTTTATTTATCAGGCCTGGGGGTTCACCCCTCCACTTT. As protein: CASSLFIRPGGSPLHF. Filled out from reference TRBV28 and TRBJ1-6, the complete variable domain reads DVKVTQSSRYLVKRTGEKVFLECVQDMDHENMFWYRQDPGLGLRLIYFSYDVKMKEKGDIPEGYSVSREKKERFSLILESASTNQTSMYLCASSLFIRPGGSPLHFGNGTRLTVT.

The chain carries TRBV10-1 and TRBJ1-2, with TRBD1 as a possible D gene (6 bases). In germline, CDR1 is WNHNN, CDR2 SYGVQD (reference sequence). The ends were cut back, 0 bases at V and 4 bases at J, with 9 bases in the middle. This CDR3 spans 14 amino acids. CDR3 DNA: TGCGCCAGCAGTGAGTCGGGGGACACCTATGGCTACACCTTC. It yields the protein CASSESGDTYGYTF.

The genes are TRBV4-1 and TRBJ1-1; D call uncertain. V was shortened by 1 base and J by 9 bases, with 18 bases between the two germline ends. Looked up from germline, CDR1 is MGHRA and CDR2 is YSYEKL. The CDR3 extends over 15 amino acids. The chain's CDR3 is CASSQVGLMTVKAFF. The CDR3 DNA reads as TGCGCCAGCAGCCAAGTGGGGTTGATGACCGTTAAAGCTTTCTTT.

The chain couples TRBV2 to TRBJ1-4; perhaps TRBD1 as D (5 bases). The V and J ends lost 6 bases and 6 bases respectively, with 14 bases between them. Looked up from germline, CDR1 is SNHLY and CDR2 is FYNNEI. The length of the CDR3 is 14 residues. In DNA, the CDR3 is TGTGCCAGCAGCAGACAGACGGGATATGAAAAACTGTTTTTT. Its protein is CASSRQTGYEKLFF.

The chain combines TRBV7-2 with TRBJ1-2, with D maybe TRBD1 (5 bases). The CDR3 is 13 residues long. Germline V gene lookup returns CDR1 SGHTA and CDR2 FQGNSA. Trimming took 0 bases from V and 7 from J, leaving 9 bases between them. The CDR3 protein is CASSLAAQGGYTF. The CDR3 DNA is TGTGCCAGCAGCTTAGCCGCTCAGGGTGGCTACACCTTC. The full variable domain, in which reference TRBV7-2 and TRBJ1-2 provide the parts outside the CDR3, is GAGVSQSPSNKVTEKGKDVELRCDPISGHTALYWYRQSLGQGLEFLIYFQGNSAPDKSGLPSDRFSAERTGGSVSTLTIQRTQQEDSAVYLCASSLAAQGGYTFGSGTRLTVV.

The chain links TRBV29-1 to TRBJ2-5; 9 bases align to TRBD1. The germline V gene encodes CDR1 SQVTM and CDR2 ANQGSEA. The V and J ends lost 7 bases and 7 bases, in that order; junction bases with no gene match: 10. The CDR3 consists of 13 residues. This chain's CDR3 is CSDRGPSLGTQYF. The CDR3 DNA reads TGCAGCGACAGGGGGCCCTCTTTGGGGACCCAGTACTTC.

The chain employs TRBV6-1 and TRBJ1-1, with D hard to call. Germline lookup yields CDR1 MNHNS and CDR2 SASEGT. CDR3 length equals 11 residues. The germline V and J ends were trimmed by 4 bases and 3 bases, with 3 bases remaining between them. CDR3 bases: TGTGCCAGCAGTGGATACACTGAAGCTTTCTTT. This encodes CASSGYTEAFF.

V gene TRBV6-1 combines with J gene TRBJ1-1; 7 bases map to TRBD1. The CDR3 is 12 amino acids. CDR1 and CDR2 from the germline V gene are MNHNS and SASEGT. With V trimmed by 7 bases and J by 3 bases, 2 bases remained unmatched. The CDR3 DNA reads as TGTGCCAGCAACAGGGGTGACACTGAAGCTTTCTTT. This encodes CASNRGDTEAFF.

V gene TRBV6-4 combines with J gene TRBJ2-4; D possibly corresponds to TRBD2 (7 bases). The CDR3 is 11 amino acids. Germline-derived CDR1 and CDR2 are MRHNA and SNTAGT. Trimming shortened V by 2 bases and J by 15 bases, and 11 bases separated the two germline ends. The CDR3 DNA is TGTGCCAGCAGTGACGGGGGGGCGGGGTACTTC. Encoded protein: CASSDGGAGYF.